This TCR beta chain derives from a study of CD8+ T cells in alopecia areata. Sequencing templates came from extracted RNA that was reverse transcribed into cDNA. Method: immunoSEQ multiplex PCR; TCRdb's copy keeps in-frame clones and lacks some. The repertoire has some 120,000 clones, approximately 60% of them found once; the top ten carry around 6%. Treatment meaning: oral pan-JAK inhibitor, 5-10 mg twice daily. Germline values: CDR1 GTSNPN, CDR2 SVGIG (reference sequence). The CDR3 consists of 13 residues. V trimming: 3 bases; J trimming: 8 bases; junction bases outside the gene matches: 4. The chain recombines TRBV30 with TRBJ2-1; 10 positions agree with TRBD1. Source: CD4+ T cells sorted from blood, taken at week 4, from a patient treated with tofacitinib. The sequence was obtained from a human donor with alopecia areata. In DNA, the CDR3 is TGTGCCTGGAGACATGGACAGGGGGATGAGCAGTTCTTC. Protein sequence: CAWRHGQGDEQFF.